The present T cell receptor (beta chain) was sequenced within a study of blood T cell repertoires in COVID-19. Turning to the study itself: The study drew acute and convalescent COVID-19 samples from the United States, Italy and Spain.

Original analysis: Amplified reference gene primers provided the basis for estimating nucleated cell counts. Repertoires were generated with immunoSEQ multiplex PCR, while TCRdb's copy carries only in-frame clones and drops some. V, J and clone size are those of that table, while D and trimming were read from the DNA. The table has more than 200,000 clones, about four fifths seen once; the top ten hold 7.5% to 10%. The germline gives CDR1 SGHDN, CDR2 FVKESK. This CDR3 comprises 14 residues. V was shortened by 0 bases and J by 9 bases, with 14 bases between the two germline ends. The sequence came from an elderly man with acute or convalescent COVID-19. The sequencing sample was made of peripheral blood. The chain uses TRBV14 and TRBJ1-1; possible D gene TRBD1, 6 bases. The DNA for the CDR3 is TGTGCCAGCAGCCAAGAGACCCGGACAGCTAAAGCTTTCTTT. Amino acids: CASSQETRTAKAFF.